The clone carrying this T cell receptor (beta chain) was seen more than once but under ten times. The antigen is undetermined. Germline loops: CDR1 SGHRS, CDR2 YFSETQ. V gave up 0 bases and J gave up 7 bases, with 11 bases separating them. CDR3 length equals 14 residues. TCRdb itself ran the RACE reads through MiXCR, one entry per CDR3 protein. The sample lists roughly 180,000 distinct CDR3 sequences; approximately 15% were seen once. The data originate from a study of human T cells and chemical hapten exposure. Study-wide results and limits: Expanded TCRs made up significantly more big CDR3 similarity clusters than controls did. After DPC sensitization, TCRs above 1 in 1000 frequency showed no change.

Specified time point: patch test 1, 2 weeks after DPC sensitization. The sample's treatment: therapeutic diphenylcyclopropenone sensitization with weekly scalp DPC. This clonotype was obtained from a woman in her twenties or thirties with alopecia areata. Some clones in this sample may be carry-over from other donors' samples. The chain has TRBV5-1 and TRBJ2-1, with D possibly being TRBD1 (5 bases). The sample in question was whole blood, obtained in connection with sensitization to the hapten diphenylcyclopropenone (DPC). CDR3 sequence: CASSLGGSSNEQFF. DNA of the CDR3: TGCGCCAGCAGCTTGGGGGGCAGTTCAAATGAGCAGTTCTTC.